This TCR beta chain is from a study of blood T cell repertoires in COVID-19. Study overall: PBMCs, B-cell-depleted T cells, or T cells were the source of the cDNA or gDNA that made up the material.

This clone was recorded only once. The CDR3 sequence is 12 residues long. Germline CDR1 and CDR2: GTSNPN and SVGIG (reference sequence). V lost 5 bases to trimming and J lost 7 bases, with 14 bases between them. Original processing methods: Using reference gene primer amplification, nucleated cell counts were estimated. Assay: immunoSEQ multiplex PCR; the TCRdb copy retains only in-frame clones and omits some. V and J calls and clone size are as listed in that table; D and trimming were resolved from the DNA. In the table there are approximately 200,000 clones, more than 80% of which are singletons. Cohorts were based on clinical histories the participants reported.

The clonotype originates from a woman under 30 in a cohort exposed to, infected with or recovered from COVID-19 (not recorded which). This chain uses TRBV30 with TRBJ1-1; D ambiguous. Material for sequencing was PBMCs or T cells enriched from blood (not recorded which). The CDR3 DNA sequence: TGTGCCTGGGATCGGGCCGGGAGTGAAGCTTTCTTT. It is translated as CAWDRAGSEAFF.